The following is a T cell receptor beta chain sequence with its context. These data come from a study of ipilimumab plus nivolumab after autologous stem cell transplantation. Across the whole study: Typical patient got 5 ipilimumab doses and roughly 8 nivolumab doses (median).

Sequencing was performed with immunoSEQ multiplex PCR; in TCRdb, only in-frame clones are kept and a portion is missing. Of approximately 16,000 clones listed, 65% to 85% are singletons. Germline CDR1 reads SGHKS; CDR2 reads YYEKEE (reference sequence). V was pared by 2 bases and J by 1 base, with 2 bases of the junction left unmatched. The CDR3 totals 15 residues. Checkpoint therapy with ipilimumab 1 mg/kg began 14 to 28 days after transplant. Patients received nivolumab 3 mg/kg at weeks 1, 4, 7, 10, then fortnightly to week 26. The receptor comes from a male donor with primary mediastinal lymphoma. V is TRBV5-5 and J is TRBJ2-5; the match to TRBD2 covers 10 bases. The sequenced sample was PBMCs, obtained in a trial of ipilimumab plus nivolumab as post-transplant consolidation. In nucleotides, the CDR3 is TGTGCCAGCAGCTTAGCGGGGGGGATCCAAGAGACCCAGTACTTC. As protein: CASSLAGGIQETQYF.